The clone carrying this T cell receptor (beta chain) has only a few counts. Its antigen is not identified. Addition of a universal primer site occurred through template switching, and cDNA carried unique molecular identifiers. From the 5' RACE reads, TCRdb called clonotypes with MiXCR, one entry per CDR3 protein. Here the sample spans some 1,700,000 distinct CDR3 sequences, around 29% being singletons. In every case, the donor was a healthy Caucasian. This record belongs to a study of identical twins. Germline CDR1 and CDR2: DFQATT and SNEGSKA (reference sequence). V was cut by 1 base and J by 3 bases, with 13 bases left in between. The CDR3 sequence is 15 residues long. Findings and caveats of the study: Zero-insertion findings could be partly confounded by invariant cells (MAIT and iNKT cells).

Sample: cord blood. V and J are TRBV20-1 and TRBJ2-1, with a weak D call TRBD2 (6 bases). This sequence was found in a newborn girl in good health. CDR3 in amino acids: CSARVPLAFYNEQFF. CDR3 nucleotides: TGCAGTGCTAGAGTCCCACTAGCTTTCTACAATGAGCAGTTCTTC.